The 21 T cell receptor beta chains listed next were all sequenced from one sample in a study of blood T cell repertoires in COVID-19. Data came from immunoSEQ multiplex PCR; TCRdb stores just in-frame clones and leaves some out. The sample comprises some 220,000 clones, about 85% of which are singletons, and 2.5% to 3.5% rests with the top ten. The sample taken for sequencing was peripheral blood. The receptors come from a man aged 45-60 years who had recovered from COVID-19.

The rearrangement links TRBV19 to TRBJ2-7; TRBD1 matches at 10 bases. The CDR3 is 15 residues long. The germline V gene encodes CDR1 LNHDA and CDR2 SQIVND (reference sequence). Unmatched junction bases numbered 7, after V lost 5 bases and J lost 3 bases. CDR3 DNA sequence: TGTGCCAGTAGTTTCACCGGGACAGGGGTCTACGAGCAGTACTTC. It is translated as CASSFTGTGVYEQYF. The full variable domain, with the rest looked up from reference TRBV19 and TRBJ2-7, is DGGITQSPKYLFRKEGQNVTLSCEQNLNHDAMYWYRQDPGQGLRLIYYSQIVNDFQKGDIAEGYSVSREKKESFPLTVTSAQKNPTAFYLCASSFTGTGVYEQYFGPGTRLTVT.

The chain links TRBV19 to TRBJ1-5; no reliable D call. This CDR3 spans 11 amino acids. Germline V gene data show CDR1 as LNHDA and CDR2 as SQIVND (reference sequence). Trimming cost V 3 bases and J 7 bases, with 4 bases left between them. The CDR3 DNA is TGTGCCAGTAGTATCATCCAGCCCCAGCATTTT. This gives the protein CASSIIQPQHF.

The V gene is TRBV7-9, the J gene TRBJ1-4; a possible D gene is TRBD1 (6 bases). The germline V gene encodes CDR1 SEHNR and CDR2 FQNEAQ (reference sequence). The CDR3 covers 15 residues. V lost 4 bases, J lost 4 bases, and 13 bases lay in between. In DNA form, the CDR3 reads TGTGCCAGCAGCTCCGTGACAGGACTTAATGAAAAACTGTTTTTT. The encoded protein is CASSSVTGLNEKLFF.

This clone was seen only once. V usage is TRBV7-2 and J usage is TRBJ2-3; unclear D gene. CDR3 length: 13 amino acids. With 5 bases removed from V and 4 bases from J, the gap between germline ends came to 10 bases. Germline values: CDR1 SGHTA, CDR2 FQGNSA. CDR3: CASSPQTPDTQYF. CDR3 coding DNA: TGTGCCAGCAGCCCTCAGACTCCAGATACGCAGTATTTT.

The gene calls are TRBV18 and TRBJ1-5; D is unclear. Trimming removed 2 bases from V and 6 bases from J, with 8 bases in between. CDR3 length: 13 amino acids. Germline-derived CDR1 and CDR2 are KGHSH and LQKENI. The CDR3: CASSPMESQPQHF. The CDR3 DNA reads as TGTGCCAGCTCACCAATGGAGAGTCAGCCCCAGCATTTT.

This sequence joins TRBV20-1 and TRBJ2-7; TRBD1 or TRBD2 may be the D gene (8 bases each). The CDR3 is made up of 14 amino acids. V gave up 3 bases and J gave up 4 bases, with 16 bases separating them. In germline, CDR1 is DFQATT, CDR2 SNEGSKA (reference sequence). The CDR3 here is CSASSGTGPYEQYF. CDR3 nucleotides: TGCAGTGCTAGTAGCGGGACAGGCCCTTACGAGCAGTACTTC.

V gene TRBV4-1 combines with J gene TRBJ1-1, with no clear D. V lost 5 bases, J lost 1 base, and 8 bases lay in between. In germline, CDR1 is MGHRA, CDR2 YSYEKL. This CDR3 contains 13 residues. The DNA of the CDR3 is TGCGCCAGCAGCTTACAGTGGAACACTGAAGCTTTCTTT. It translates to CASSLQWNTEAFF.

The rearrangement links TRBV28 to TRBJ2-7, with D perhaps TRBD2 (7 bases). Trimming took 5 bases from V and 1 from J, leaving 18 bases between them. There are 16 residues in the CDR3. Germline CDR1 and CDR2: MDHEN and SYDVKM. CDR3 amino acids: CASSPLGGGRSYEQYF. The DNA of the CDR3 is TGTGCCAGCAGTCCCTTAGGGGGGGGTCGGTCCTACGAGCAGTACTTC.

J is TRBJ2-1 and V is TRBV6-5, with 9 bases lining up with TRBD1. CDR1 MNHEY and CDR2 SVGAGI come from the germline V gene. The CDR3 has 15 amino acids. The V gene end was trimmed by 2 bases and the J gene end by 8 bases; junction bases not matched to a gene: 7. The CDR3 protein is CASSYPGQGNDEQFF. The CDR3, as DNA: TGTGCCAGCAGTTACCCGGGACAGGGTAACGATGAGCAGTTCTTC.

Turning to this clone: Additional DNA sequences in this sample encode the identical CDR3. The rearrangement uses TRBV4-1 and TRBJ1-5; 9 positions agree with TRBD1. J lost 4 bases, V lost 0 bases, and 1 base had no gene match. This CDR3 spans 15 amino acids. Germline CDR1 MGHRA, CDR2 YSYEKL. The CDR3 DNA is TGCGCCAGCAGCCAAGATGGACAGGGGAATCAGCCCCAGCATTTT. Translated: CASSQDGQGNQPQHF.

The chain links TRBV28 to TRBJ1-4, with D possibly matching TRBD1 (6 bases). Germline V lookup: CDR1 MDHEN, CDR2 SYDVKM. This CDR3 has 13 residues. Trimming stripped 6 bases from V and 7 bases from J, with 12 bases between. CDR3 in DNA: TGTGCCAGCAGAGCCGGGGGGGCTGAAAAACTGTTTTTT. This sequence encodes CASRAGGAEKLFF. Variable domain in full (rest from reference TRBV28 and TRBJ1-4): DVKVTQSSRYLVKRTGEKVFLECVQDMDHENMFWYRQDPGLGLRLIYFSYDVKMKEKGDIPEGYSVSREKKERFSLILESASTNQTSMYLCASRAGGAEKLFFGSGTQLSVL.

The V and J genes are TRBV28 and TRBJ2-6; the match to TRBD1 covers 7 bases. V lost 7 bases to trimming and J lost 0 bases; unmatched junction nucleotides: 9. CDR1 and CDR2 from the germline V gene are MDHEN and SYDVKM. The CDR3 is made up of 17 amino acids. In DNA form, the CDR3 reads TGTGCCAGCAATTCACAGGGGTACTTCTCTGGGGCCAACGTCCTGACTTTC. Protein product: CASNSQGYFSGANVLTF.

This clone was counted a single time. V gene TRBV27 combines with J gene TRBJ2-1; 12 positions match TRBD2. Germline lookup yields CDR1 MNHEY and CDR2 SMNVEV (reference sequence). CDR3 length: 17 residues. V gave up 8 bases and J gave up 3 bases; unmatched junction bases: 11. CDR3 region: CASQTRLAGASYNEQFF. The CDR3, as DNA: TGTGCCAGCCAGACCCGACTAGCGGGAGCCAGCTACAATGAGCAGTTCTTC.

In this sample, this clone turned up a few times. V gene TRBV5-4 combines with J gene TRBJ2-7; 7 bases map to TRBD1. This CDR3 has 15 amino acids. Per germline, CDR1 SGHNT and CDR2 YYREEE (reference sequence). V dropped 5 bases and J dropped 0; count of bases not matched to a gene: 8. The CDR3 reads CASRPDRANSYEQYF. In DNA form, the CDR3 reads TGTGCCAGCAGACCAGACAGGGCGAACTCCTACGAGCAGTACTTC.

The chain has TRBV7-2 and TRBJ2-7; unclear D gene. Per the germline V gene, CDR1 is SGHTA and CDR2 is FQGNSA. The CDR3 is made up of 12 amino acids. V was pared by 1 base and J by 6 bases, with 7 bases between. CDR3 loop: CASSLGAIEQYF. DNA for the CDR3: TGTGCCAGCAGCTTAGGTGCGATCGAGCAGTACTTC.

This sequence joins TRBV5-8 and TRBJ2-2, with 9 bases aligning to TRBD2. Germline CDR1 is SGHTS and CDR2 is YDEGEE. J was trimmed by 1 base and V by 4 bases; bases with no gene match: 5. CDR3 length equals 16 residues. CDR3 DNA sequence: TGTGCCAGCAGCCCCGAAGCGGGGGGGAACACCGGGGAGCTGTTTTTT. Translating it yields CASSPEAGGNTGELFF.

The rearrangement links TRBV19 to TRBJ2-1, with TRBD1 matching 8 bases. In germline, CDR1 is LNHDA, CDR2 SQIVND (reference sequence). J lost 8 bases, V lost 2 bases, and 11 bases had no gene match. The CDR3 sequence is 16 residues long. CDR3 sequence: CASSISAGGRVHEQFF. The CDR3 nucleotides read TGTGCCAGTAGTATATCGGCAGGGGGCCGCGTCCATGAGCAGTTCTTC.

The sample holds one count of this clone. Other DNA sequences of this sample code for an identical CDR3. The rearrangement joins TRBV28 to TRBJ1-6, with unresolved D. There are 14 residues in the CDR3. Trimming took off 2 bases at V and 7 bases at J, with 9 bases between the two ends. Germline loops: CDR1 MDHEN, CDR2 SYDVKM. The CDR3 DNA reads as TGTGCCAGCAGTTTAGGACTGGGAAATTCACCCCTCCACTTT. Translation gives CASSLGLGNSPLHF.

This clone was picked up a small number of times. The identical CDR3 is also encoded by other nucleotide sequences in the sample. V is TRBV2 and J is TRBJ1-6, with D possibly matching TRBD1 (6 bases). This CDR3 is 13 amino acids long. V gave up 6 bases and J gave up 9 bases, with 12 bases separating them. CDR1 and CDR2 from the germline V gene are SNHLY and FYNNEI. The CDR3 DNA follows: TGTGCCAGCAGACTCAGGGGTAGTTCACCCCTCCACTTT. Amino acid sequence: CASRLRGSSPLHF.

The V gene is TRBV10-3, the J gene TRBJ2-1; the D gene is possibly TRBD2 (7 bases). The length of the CDR3 is 16 residues. With 2 bases removed from V and 8 bases from J, the gap between germline ends came to 19 bases. The V gene's germline CDR1 is ENHRY and CDR2 SYGVKD. For the CDR3, the DNA is TGTGCCATCAGTGAGATTAGGGGGAGGGCCAGGGATGAGCAGTTCTTC. It specifies CAISEIRGRARDEQFF.

The gene calls are TRBV28 and TRBJ2-7; 7 positions match TRBD1. This CDR3 region has 17 residues. CDR1 is MDHEN and CDR2 is SYDVKM in the germline V gene. The V segment lost 4 bases and the J segment 1 base; nucleotides outside the gene matches: 13. The CDR3 here is CASSSPEGTAISYEQYF. As DNA, the CDR3 is TGTGCCAGCAGTTCCCCCGAAGGGACAGCCATATCCTACGAGCAGTACTTC.